This TCR beta chain was obtained from a study of blood T cell repertoires in COVID-19. The germline V gene has CDR1 LGHDT and CDR2 YNNKEL (reference sequence). The CDR3 sequence is 16 residues long. J was trimmed by 5 bases and V by 1 base; bases with no gene match: 8. Sequencing used immunoSEQ multiplex PCR; TCRdb keeps in-frame clones, though not all of them. This table has about 310,000 clones, around 86% appearing once. The sample was PBMCs or T cells enriched from blood (not recorded which). The TCR was taken from a man in his sixties who had recovered from COVID-19. The chain combines TRBV3-1 (or the pseudogene TRBV3-2) with TRBJ2-1; TRBD2 agrees at 7 bases. The CDR3 DNA sequence: TGTGCCAGCAGCCAAGGGGGCTGGACTAGAGACAATGAGCAGTTCTTC. This translates into CASSQGGWTRDNEQFF.